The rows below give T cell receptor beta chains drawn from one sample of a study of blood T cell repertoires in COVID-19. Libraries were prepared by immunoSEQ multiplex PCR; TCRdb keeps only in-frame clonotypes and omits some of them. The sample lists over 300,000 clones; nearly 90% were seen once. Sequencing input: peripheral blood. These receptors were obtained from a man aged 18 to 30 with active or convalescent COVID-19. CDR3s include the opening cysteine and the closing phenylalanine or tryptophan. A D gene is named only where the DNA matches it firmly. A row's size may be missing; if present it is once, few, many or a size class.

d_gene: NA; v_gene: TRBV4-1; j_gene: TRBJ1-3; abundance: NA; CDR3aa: CASSQPGGNTIYF; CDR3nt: TGCGCCAGCAGCCAACCAGGGGGAAACACCATATATTTT
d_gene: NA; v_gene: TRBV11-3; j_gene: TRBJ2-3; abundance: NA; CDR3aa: CASSVTTSTDTQYF; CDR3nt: TGTGCCAGCAGCGTGACAACTAGCACAGATACGCAGTATTTT
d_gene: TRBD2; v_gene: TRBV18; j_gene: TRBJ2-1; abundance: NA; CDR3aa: CASSPRTSGTYEQFF; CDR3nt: TGTGCCAGCTCACCAAGGACTAGCGGGACCTATGAGCAGTTCTTC
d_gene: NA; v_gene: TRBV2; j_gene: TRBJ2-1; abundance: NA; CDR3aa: CASSEAAGPTYNEQFF; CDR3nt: TGTGCCAGCAGTGAAGCGGCGGGACCAACCTACAATGAGCAGTTCTTC
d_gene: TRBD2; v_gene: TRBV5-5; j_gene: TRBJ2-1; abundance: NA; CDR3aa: CASSLGSGGANEQFF; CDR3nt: TGTGCCAGCAGCTTGGGTAGCGGGGGGGCGAATGAGCAGTTCTTC
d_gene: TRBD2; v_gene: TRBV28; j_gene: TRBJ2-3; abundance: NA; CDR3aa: CASLLAGGGDTQYF; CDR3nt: TGTGCCAGCTTACTAGCGGGGGGCGGGGATACGCAGTATTTT
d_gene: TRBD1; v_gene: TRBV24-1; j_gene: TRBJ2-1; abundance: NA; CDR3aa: CATSAGGQGSYNEQFF; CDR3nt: TGTGCCACCAGTGCGGGGGGACAGGGGTCCTACAATGAGCAGTTCTTC
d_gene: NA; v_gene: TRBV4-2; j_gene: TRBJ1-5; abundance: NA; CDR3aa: CASSQVRGFGGNQPQHF; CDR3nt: TGTGCCAGCAGCCAAGTCCGGGGGTTTGGTGGCAATCAGCCCCAGCATTTT
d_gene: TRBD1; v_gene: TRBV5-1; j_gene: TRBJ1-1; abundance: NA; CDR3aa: CASGIRGFGTEAFF; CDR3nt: TGCGCCAGCGGAATCAGGGGGTTCGGCACTGAAGCTTTCTTT
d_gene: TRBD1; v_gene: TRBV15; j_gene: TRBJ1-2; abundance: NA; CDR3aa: CATDAGTANYGYTF; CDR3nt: TGTGCCACCGACGCAGGGACAGCTAACTATGGCTACACCTTC
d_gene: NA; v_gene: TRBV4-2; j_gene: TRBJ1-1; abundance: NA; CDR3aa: CASSQALWRSDTEAFF; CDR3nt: TGTGCCAGCAGCCAAGCTCTATGGAGGTCGGACACTGAAGCTTTCTTT
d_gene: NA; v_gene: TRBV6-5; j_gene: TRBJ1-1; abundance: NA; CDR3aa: CASVSGVMNTEAFF; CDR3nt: TGTGCCAGCGTCTCAGGGGTTATGAACACTGAAGCTTTCTTT
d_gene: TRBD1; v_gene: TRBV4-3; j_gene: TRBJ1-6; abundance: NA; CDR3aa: CASSQDLVQGVGYNSPLHF; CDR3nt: TGCGCCAGCAGCCAAGATTTGGTACAGGGGGTAGGCTATAATTCACCCCTCCACTTT
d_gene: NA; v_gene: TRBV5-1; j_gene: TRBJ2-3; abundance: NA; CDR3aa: CASSLDEGWADTQYF; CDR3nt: TGCGCCAGCAGCTTGGATGAGGGATGGGCAGATACGCAGTATTTT
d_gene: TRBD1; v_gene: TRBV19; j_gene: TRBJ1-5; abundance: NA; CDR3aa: CASRGQPSNQPQHF; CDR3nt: TGTGCCAGTAGGGGACAGCCTAGCAATCAGCCCCAGCATTTT
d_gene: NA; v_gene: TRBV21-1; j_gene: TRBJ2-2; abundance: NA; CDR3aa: CASSSLTGTGELFF; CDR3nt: TGTGCCAGCAGCAGTTTGACAGGGACCGGGGAGCTGTTTTTT
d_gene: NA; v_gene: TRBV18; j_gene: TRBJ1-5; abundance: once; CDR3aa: CASSPSGSQPQHF; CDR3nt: TGTGCCAGCTCACCTTCGGGTAGTCAGCCCCAGCATTTT
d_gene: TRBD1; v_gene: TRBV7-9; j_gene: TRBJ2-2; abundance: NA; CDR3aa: CASSFGTGTTGELFF; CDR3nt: TGTGCCAGCAGCTTCGGGACAGGGACTACCGGGGAGCTGTTTTTT
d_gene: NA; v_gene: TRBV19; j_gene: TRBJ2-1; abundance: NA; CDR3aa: CASSTGVEQFF; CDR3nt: TGTGCCAGTAGTACAGGGGTGGAGCAGTTCTTC
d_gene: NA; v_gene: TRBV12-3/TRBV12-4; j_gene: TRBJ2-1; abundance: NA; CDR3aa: CASSHRSYNEQFF; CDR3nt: TGTGCCAGCAGTCACCGGTCCTACAATGAGCAGTTCTTC
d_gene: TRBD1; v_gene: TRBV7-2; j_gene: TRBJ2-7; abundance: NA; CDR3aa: CASSLVRGQGYGEQYF; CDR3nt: TGTGCCAGCAGCTTAGTTCGGGGACAGGGCTACGGCGAGCAGTACTTC
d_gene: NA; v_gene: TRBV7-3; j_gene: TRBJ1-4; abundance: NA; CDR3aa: CASSTGPGEYEKLFF; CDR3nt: TGTGCCAGCAGCACCGGCCCGGGAGAATATGAAAAACTGTTTTTT
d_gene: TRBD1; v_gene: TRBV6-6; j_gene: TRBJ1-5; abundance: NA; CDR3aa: CASSFDRGQPQHF; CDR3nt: TGTGCCAGCAGTTTTGACAGGGGACAGCCCCAGCATTTT
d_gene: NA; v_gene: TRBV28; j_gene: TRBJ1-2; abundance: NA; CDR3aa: CASRHQDRNYGYTF; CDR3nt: TGTGCCAGCAGACACCAGGACAGAAACTATGGCTACACCTTC
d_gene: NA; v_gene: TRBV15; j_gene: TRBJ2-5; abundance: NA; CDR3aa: CATSAKRGNQETQYF; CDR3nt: TGTGCCACCAGCGCAAAACGGGGGAATCAAGAGACCCAGTACTTC
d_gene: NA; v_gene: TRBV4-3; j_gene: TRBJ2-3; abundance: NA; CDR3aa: CASSQEFWGPDTQYF; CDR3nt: TGCGCCAGCAGCCAAGAATTTTGGGGCCCTGATACGCAGTATTTT
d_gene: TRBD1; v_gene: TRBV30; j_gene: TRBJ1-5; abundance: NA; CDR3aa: CAWSRRQGRSPQHF; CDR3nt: TGTGCCTGGAGCAGAAGACAGGGGCGGTCGCCCCAGCATTTT
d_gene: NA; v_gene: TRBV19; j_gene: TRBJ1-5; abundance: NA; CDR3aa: CASSALTGQPQHF; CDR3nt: TGTGCCAGTAGTGCACTCACTGGTCAGCCCCAGCATTTT
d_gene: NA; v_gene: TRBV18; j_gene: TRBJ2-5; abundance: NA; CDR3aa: CASSPPRPQETQYF; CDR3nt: TGTGCCAGCTCACCACCGCGGCCTCAAGAGACCCAGTACTTC
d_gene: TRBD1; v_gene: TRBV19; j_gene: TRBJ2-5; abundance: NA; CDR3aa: CASSRKQGGAPGTQYF; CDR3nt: TGTGCCAGTAGTCGAAAACAAGGGGGCGCCCCAGGGACCCAGTACTTC